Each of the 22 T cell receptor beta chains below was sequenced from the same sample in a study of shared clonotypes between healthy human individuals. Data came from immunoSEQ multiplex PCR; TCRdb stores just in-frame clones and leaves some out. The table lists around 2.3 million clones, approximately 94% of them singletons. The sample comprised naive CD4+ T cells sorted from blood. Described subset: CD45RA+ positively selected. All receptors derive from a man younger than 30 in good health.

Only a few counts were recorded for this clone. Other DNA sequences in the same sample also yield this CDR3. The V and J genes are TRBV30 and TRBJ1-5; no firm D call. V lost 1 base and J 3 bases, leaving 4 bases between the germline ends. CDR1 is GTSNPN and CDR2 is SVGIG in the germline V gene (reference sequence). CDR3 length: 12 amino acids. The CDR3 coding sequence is TGTGCCTGGAGTGGGCCCAATCAGCCCCAGCATTTT. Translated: CAWSGPNQPQHF.

The CDR3 coding sequence is TGTGCCAGCAGTGTTGTAGACCCCGGGGAGCTGTTTTTT. This gives the protein CASSVVDPGELFF. The gene calls are TRBV2 and TRBJ2-2; D ambiguous. This CDR3 contains 13 residues. Deletions cut 4 bases from V and 6 bases from J, with 9 bases between. Germline loops: CDR1 SNHLY, CDR2 FYNNEI. Full variable domain (missing parts from reference TRBV2 and TRBJ2-2): EPEVTQTPSHQVTQMGQEVILRCVPISNHLYFYWYRQILGQKVEFLVSFYNNEISEKSEIFDDQFSVERPDGSNFTLKIRSTKLEDSAMYFCASSVVDPGELFFGEGSRLTVL.

Here the CDR3 reads CASSPTGQNNYGYTF. DNA for the CDR3: TGTGCCAGCAGCCCCACGGGACAGAATAACTATGGCTACACCTTC. The chain carries TRBV7-9 and TRBJ1-2, with 7 bases that match TRBD1. The CDR3 covers 15 residues. The J segment lost 1 base and the V segment lost 5 bases, leaving 7 bases of the junction unmatched. Germline V gene data show CDR1 as SEHNR and CDR2 as FQNEAQ (reference sequence).

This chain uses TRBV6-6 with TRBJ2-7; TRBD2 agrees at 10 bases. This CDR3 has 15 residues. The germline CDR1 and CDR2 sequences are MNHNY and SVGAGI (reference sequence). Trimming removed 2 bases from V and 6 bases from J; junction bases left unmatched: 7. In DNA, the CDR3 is TGTGCCAGCAGTTACCGGCTAGCGGGAGAGAGCGAGCAGTACTTC. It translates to CASSYRLAGESEQYF.

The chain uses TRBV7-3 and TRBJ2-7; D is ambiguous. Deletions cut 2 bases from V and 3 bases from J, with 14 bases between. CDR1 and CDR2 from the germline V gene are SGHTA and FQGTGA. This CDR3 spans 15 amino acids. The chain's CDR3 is CASSLAPGSYYEQYF. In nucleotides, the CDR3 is TGTGCCAGCAGCTTAGCCCCCGGGTCCTACTACGAGCAGTACTTC.

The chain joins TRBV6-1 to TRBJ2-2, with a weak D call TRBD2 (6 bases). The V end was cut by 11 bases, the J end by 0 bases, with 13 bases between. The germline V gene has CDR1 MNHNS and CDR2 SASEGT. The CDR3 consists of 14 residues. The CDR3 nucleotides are TGTGCCGGGGCGGGACTCCCGAACACCGGGGAGCTGTTTTTT. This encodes CAGAGLPNTGELFF.

The CDR3 nucleotides are TGTGCCAGTAGTAGGGAAACAGGAGCCAAAAACATTCAGTACTTC. Residues: CASSRETGAKNIQYF. V is TRBV19 and J is TRBJ2-4, with D perhaps TRBD1 (5 bases). The CDR3 contains 15 residues. V dropped 4 bases and J dropped 0 bases, with 10 bases sitting between them. The germline V gene has CDR1 LNHDA and CDR2 SQIVND (reference sequence).

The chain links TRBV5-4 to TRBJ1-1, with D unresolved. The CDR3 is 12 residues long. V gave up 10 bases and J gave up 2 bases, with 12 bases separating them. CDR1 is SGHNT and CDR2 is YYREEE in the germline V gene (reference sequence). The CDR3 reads CAGSKGNTEAFF. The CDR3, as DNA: TGTGCCGGAAGCAAGGGAAACACTGAAGCTTTCTTT.

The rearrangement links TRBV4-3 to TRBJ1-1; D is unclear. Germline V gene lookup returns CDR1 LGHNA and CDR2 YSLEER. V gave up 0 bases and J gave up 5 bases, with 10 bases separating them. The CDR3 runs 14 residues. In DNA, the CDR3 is TGCGCCAGCAGCCAAGATGGAAGAGTGACTGAAGCTTTCTTT. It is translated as CASSQDGRVTEAFF.

CDR3 coding DNA: TGTGCCAGCAGTCCGGACGGCGGGGGGGCCGGGGAGCTGTTTTTT. Its translation: CASSPDGGGAGELFF. J is TRBJ2-2 and V is TRBV2; TRBD2 aligns across 9 bases. This CDR3 is built from 15 residues. V gave up 5 bases and J gave up 6 bases; unmatched junction bases: 7. Germline CDR1 SNHLY, CDR2 FYNNEI.

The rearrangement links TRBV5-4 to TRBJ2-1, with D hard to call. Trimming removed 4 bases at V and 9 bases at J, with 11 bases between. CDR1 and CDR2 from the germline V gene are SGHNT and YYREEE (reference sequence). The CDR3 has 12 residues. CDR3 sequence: CASSLKSGEQFF. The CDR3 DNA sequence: TGTGCCAGCAGCCTGAAAAGTGGTGAGCAGTTCTTC.

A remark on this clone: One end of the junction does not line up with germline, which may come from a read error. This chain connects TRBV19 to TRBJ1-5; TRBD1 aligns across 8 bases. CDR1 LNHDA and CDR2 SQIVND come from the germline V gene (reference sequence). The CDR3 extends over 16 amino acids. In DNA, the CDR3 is TGCGGAAGAAAAAAGGACAGGGAAGGGGGCAATCAGCCCCAGCATTTT. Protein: CGRKKDREGGNQPQHF.

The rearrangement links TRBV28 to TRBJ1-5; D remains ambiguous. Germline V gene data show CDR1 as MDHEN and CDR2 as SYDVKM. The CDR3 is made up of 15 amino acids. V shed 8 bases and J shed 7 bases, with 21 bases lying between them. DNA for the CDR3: TGTGCCAGCGAGGGTCGATCGACGCCTCGGCAGCCCCAGCATTTT. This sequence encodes CASEGRSTPRQPQHF.

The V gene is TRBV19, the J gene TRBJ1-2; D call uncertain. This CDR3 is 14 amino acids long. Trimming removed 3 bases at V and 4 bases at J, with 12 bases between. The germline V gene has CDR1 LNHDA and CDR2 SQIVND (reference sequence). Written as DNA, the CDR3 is TGTGCCAGTAGTATCGATCGGGTTGCCTATGGCTACACCTTC. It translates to CASSIDRVAYGYTF.

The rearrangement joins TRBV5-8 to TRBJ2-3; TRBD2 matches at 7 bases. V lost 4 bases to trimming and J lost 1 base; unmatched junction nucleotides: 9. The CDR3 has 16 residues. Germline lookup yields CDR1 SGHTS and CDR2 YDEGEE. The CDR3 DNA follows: TGTGCCAGCAGCATTAGACTAGCCGCGGGCACAGATACGCAGTATTTT. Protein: CASSIRLAAGTDTQYF.

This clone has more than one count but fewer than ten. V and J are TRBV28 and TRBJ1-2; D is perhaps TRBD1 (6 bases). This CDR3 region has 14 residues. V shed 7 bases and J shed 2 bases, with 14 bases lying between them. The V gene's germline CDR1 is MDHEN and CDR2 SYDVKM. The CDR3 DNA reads TGTGCCAGCACCGAGTACAGGGAAAACTATGGCTACACCTTC. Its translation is CASTEYRENYGYTF.

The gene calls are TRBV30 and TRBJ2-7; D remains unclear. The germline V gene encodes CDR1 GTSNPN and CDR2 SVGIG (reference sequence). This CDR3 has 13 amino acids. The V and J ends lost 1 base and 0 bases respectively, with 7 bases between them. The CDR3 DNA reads TGTGCCTGGAGTGGGGGTTTCTCCTACGAGCAGTACTTC. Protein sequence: CAWSGGFSYEQYF.

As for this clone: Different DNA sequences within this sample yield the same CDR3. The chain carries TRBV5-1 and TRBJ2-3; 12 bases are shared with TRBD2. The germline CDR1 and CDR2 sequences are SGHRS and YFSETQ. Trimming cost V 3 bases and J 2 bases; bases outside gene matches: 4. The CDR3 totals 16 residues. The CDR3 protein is CASSSGLAGPTDTQYF. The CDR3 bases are TGCGCCAGCAGCTCCGGACTAGCGGGACCCACAGATACGCAGTATTTT. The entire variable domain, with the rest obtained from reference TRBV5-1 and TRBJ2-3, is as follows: KAGVTQTPRYLIKTRGQQVTLSCSPISGHRSVSWYQQTPGQGLQFLFEYFSETQRNKGNFPGRFSGRQFSNSRSEMNVSTLELGDSALYLCASSSGLAGPTDTQYFGPGTRLTVL.

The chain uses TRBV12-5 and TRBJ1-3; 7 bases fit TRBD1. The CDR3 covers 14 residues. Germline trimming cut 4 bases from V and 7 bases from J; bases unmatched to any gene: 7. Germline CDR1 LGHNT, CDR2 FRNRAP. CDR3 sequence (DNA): TGTGCTAGTGGTTCCGACAGGGCAGGGAACACCATATATTTT. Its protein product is CASGSDRAGNTIYF.

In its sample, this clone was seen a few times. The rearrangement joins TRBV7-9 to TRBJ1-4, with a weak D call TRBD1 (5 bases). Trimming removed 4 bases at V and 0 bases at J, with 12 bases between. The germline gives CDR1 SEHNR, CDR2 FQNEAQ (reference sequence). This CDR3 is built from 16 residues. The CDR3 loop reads CASSWDGEATNEKLFF. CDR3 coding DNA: TGTGCCAGCAGCTGGGACGGTGAGGCAACTAATGAAAAACTGTTTTTT.

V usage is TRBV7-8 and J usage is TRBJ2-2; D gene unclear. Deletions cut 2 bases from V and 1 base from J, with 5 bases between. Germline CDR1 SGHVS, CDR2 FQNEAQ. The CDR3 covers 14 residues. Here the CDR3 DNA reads TGTGCCAGCAGCTTACTGGGGAACACCGGGGAGCTGTTTTTT. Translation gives CASSLLGNTGELFF.

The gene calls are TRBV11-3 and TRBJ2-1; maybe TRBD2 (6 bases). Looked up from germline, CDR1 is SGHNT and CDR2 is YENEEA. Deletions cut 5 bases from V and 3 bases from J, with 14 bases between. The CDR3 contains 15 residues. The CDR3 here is CASSPRDSVYNEQFF. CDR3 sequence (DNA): TGTGCCAGCAGCCCAAGGGACTCGGTCTACAATGAGCAGTTCTTC.